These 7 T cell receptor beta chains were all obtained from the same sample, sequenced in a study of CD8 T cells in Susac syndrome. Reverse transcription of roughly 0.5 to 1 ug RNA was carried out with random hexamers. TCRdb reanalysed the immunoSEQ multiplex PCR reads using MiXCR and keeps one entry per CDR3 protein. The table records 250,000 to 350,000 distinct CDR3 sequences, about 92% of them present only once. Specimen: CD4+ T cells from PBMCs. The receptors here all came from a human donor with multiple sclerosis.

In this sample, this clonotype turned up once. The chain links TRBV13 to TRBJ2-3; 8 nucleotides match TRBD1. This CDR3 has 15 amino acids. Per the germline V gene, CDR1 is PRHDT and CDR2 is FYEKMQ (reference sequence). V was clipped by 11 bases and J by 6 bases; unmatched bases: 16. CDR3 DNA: TGTGCCGACAGGGGCGCGATGCCCTATCCTGATACGCAGTATTTT. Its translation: CADRGAMPYPDTQYF. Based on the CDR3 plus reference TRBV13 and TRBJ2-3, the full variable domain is AAGVIQSPRHLIKEKRETATLKCYPIPRHDTVYWYQQGPGQDPQFLISFYEKMQSDKGSIPDRFSAQQFSDYHSELNMSSLELGDSALYFCADRGAMPYPDTQYFGPGTRLTVL.

The chain's CDR3 is CASSQDPAGGPSDEQFF. CDR3 nucleotides: TGCGCCAGCAGCCAAGATCCAGCGGGAGGGCCGTCCGATGAGCAGTTCTTC. This chain joins TRBV4-3 and TRBJ2-1; 10 bases are shared with TRBD2. The CDR3 loop spans 17 amino acids. CDR1 and CDR2 (germline): LGHNA, YSLEER. Germline trimming cut 0 bases from V and 8 bases from J; bases unmatched to any gene: 10.

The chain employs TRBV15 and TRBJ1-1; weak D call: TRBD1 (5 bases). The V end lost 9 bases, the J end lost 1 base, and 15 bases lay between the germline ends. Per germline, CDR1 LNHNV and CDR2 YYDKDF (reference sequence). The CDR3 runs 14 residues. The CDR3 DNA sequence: TGTGCCACTAGGAGAAATGGGGGGAACACTGAAGCTTTCTTT. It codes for CATRRNGGNTEAFF. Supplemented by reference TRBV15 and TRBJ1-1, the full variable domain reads DAMVIQNPRYQVTQFGKPVTLSCSQTLNHNVMYWYQQKSSQAPKLLFHYYDKDFNNEADTPDNFQSRRPNTSFCFLDIRSPGLGDTAMYLCATRRNGGNTEAFFGQGTRLTVV.

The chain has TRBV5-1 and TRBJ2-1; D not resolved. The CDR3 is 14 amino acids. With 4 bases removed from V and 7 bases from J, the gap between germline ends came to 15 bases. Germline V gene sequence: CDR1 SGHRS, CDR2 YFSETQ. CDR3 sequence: CASSPSSGRNEQFF. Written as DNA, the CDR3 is TGCGCCAGCAGCCCATCTTCAGGAAGGAATGAGCAGTTCTTC.

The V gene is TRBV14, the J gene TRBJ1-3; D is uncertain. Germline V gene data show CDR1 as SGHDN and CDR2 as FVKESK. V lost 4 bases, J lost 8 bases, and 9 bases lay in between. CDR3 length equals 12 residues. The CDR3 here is CASSLTGYTIYF. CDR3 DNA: TGTGCCAGCAGCCTAACGGGGTACACCATATATTTT.

CDR3 in DNA: TGTGCCAGCTCACTGGGCAGGGCCCCCGATACGCAGTATTTT. Translating it yields CASSLGRAPDTQYF. The chain recombines TRBV18 with TRBJ2-3, with D tentatively TRBD1 (5 bases). The V end was cut by 4 bases, the J end by 6 bases, with 14 bases between. Germline-derived CDR1 and CDR2 are KGHSH and LQKENI. This CDR3 has 14 residues.

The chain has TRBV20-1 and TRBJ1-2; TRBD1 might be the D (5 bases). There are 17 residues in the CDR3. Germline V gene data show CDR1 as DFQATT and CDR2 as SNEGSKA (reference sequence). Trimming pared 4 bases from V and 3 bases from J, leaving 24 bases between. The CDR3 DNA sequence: TGCAGTGCTAAGATCCCCTTACAGGCCTCTGTCGACTATGGCTACACCTTC. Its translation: CSAKIPLQASVDYGYTF.